Presented here are 16 T cell receptor beta chains from one specimen sequenced in a study of shared clonotypes between healthy human individuals. Measured with immunoSEQ multiplex PCR; TCRdb has only the in-frame clones, and not every one. The data show around 2.5 million clones, approximately 93% seen once. The specimen sequenced was naive CD4+ T cells from PBMCs. The subset here: CD45RA+ positively selected. The source of these receptors is a man younger than 35 in good health. Some clones in this sample may be carry-over from other donors' samples.

This clone was seen just once. The J gene is TRBJ2-7, the V gene TRBV6-6, with D uncertain. The CDR3 contains 14 residues. Looked up from germline, CDR1 is MNHNY and CDR2 is SVGAGI (reference sequence). V shed 2 bases and J shed 7 bases, with 15 bases lying between them. The CDR3 DNA sequence: TGTGCCAGCAGTTACAATAGAATCATGGGAGAGCAGTACTTC. It specifies CASSYNRIMGEQYF.

The chain is built from TRBV5-1 and TRBJ2-1; 7 bases align to TRBD2. Germline trimming cut 4 bases from V and 4 bases from J; bases unmatched to any gene: 11. CDR3 length: 16 residues. Germline V gene data show CDR1 as SGHRS and CDR2 as YFSETQ. The CDR3 loop is CASSPWASGGYNEQFF. The CDR3 DNA sequence: TGCGCCAGCAGCCCGTGGGCTAGCGGTGGATACAATGAGCAGTTCTTC.

Note on this clone: Other nucleotide sequences from this sample produce the same CDR3. The chain couples TRBV6-5 to TRBJ2-7, with 8 bases matching TRBD1. Germline CDR1 MNHEY, CDR2 SVGAGI. The trim removed 0 bases at V and 4 bases at J, leaving 5 bases unmatched. The CDR3 extends over 15 amino acids. CDR3 DNA sequence: TGTGCCAGCAGTTACTCGCGGCAGGGGGCATACGAGCAGTACTTC. This gives the protein CASSYSRQGAYEQYF.

This clone was counted a single time. The junction differs from germline at one of its ends, possibly a read error. This chain joins TRBV5-1 and TRBJ2-5, with D uncertain. This CDR3 is 13 amino acids long. The germline gives CDR1 SGHRS, CDR2 YFSETQ. The CDR3 DNA is TGCGCCAGCAGCTTTGGGATAAGAGAGGCCCAGTACTTC. Protein: CASSFGIREAQYF.

The chain couples TRBV11-2 to TRBJ2-7, with D possibly TRBD1 on 5 matching bases. The CDR3 has 16 residues. Deletions cut 1 base from V and 5 bases from J, with 18 bases between. Looked up from germline, CDR1 is SGHAT and CDR2 is FQNNGV. The chain's CDR3 is CASSLVPARVADEQYF. Written as DNA, the CDR3 is TGTGCCAGCAGCTTAGTCCCGGCCAGGGTGGCGGACGAGCAGTACTTC.

The chain recombines TRBV5-5 with TRBJ2-7, with D tentatively TRBD1 or TRBD2 (7 bases each). The V end was cut by 4 bases, the J end by 3 bases, with 17 bases between. Germline V lookup: CDR1 SGHKS, CDR2 YYEKEE (reference sequence). The CDR3 covers 15 residues. DNA for the CDR3: TGTGCCAGCAGCACCCACCCCAGGGGGGGCTACGAGCAGTACTTC. Translating gives CASSTHPRGGYEQYF.

This clone was seen just once. The V call is TRBV6-6, the J call TRBJ2-3, with a possible D match to TRBD2 (5 bases). CDR1 and CDR2 (germline): MNHNY, SVGAGI (reference sequence). The CDR3 is 12 amino acids. The V end was cut by 7 bases, the J end by 6 bases, with 11 bases between. The chain's CDR3 is CASNSRTDTQYF. The CDR3 DNA is TGTGCCAGCAACTCGAGGACTGATACGCAGTATTTT.

Notes on this clone: The same CDR3 arises from other DNA sequences in this sample as well. The J gene is TRBJ1-5, the V gene TRBV30; D gene ambiguous. Trimming took off 0 bases at V and 1 base at J, with 4 bases between the two ends. CDR3 length equals 13 residues. The germline gives CDR1 GTSNPN, CDR2 SVGIG (reference sequence). CDR3 loop: CAWSVRSNQPQHF. CDR3 sequence (DNA): TGTGCCTGGAGTGTACGCAGCAATCAGCCCCAGCATTTT.

This chain links TRBV5-1 with TRBJ2-2; D possibly corresponds to TRBD1 (6 bases). This CDR3 contains 14 residues. Trimming removed 4 bases from V and 1 base from J, with 8 bases in between. Germline lookup yields CDR1 SGHRS and CDR2 YFSETQ. The CDR3: CASSGQQNTGELFF. The CDR3 DNA reads TGCGCCAGCAGCGGACAGCAGAACACCGGGGAGCTGTTTTTT.

The chain joins TRBV5-8 to TRBJ2-6; D perhaps matches TRBD1 (6 bases). Deletions cut 4 bases from V and 0 bases from J, with 14 bases between. The CDR3 has 17 amino acids. From germline, CDR1 is SGHTS and CDR2 YDEGEE. In DNA form, the CDR3 reads TGTGCCAGCAGCCCACTGGGCAGGGGCTCTGGGGCCAACGTCCTGACTTTC. Protein product: CASSPLGRGSGANVLTF.

The rearrangement links TRBV7-2 to TRBJ2-3, with a tentative D call TRBD2 (5 bases). V lost 7 bases and J 4 bases, leaving 12 bases between the germline ends. The CDR3 consists of 13 residues. CDR1 SGHTA and CDR2 FQGNSA come from the germline V gene. The CDR3 DNA reads as TGTGCCAGCACCCGTACTAGACCAGATACGCAGTATTTT. Its protein is CASTRTRPDTQYF.

This chain connects TRBV19 to TRBJ2-1, with D possibly called TRBD1 or TRBD2 (5 bases each). Germline-derived CDR1 and CDR2 are LNHDA and SQIVND (reference sequence). The CDR3 runs to 15 residues. Trimming removed 3 bases at V and 2 bases at J, with 11 bases between. CDR3 region: CASSIKGSPYNEQFF. The CDR3 coding sequence is TGTGCCAGTAGTATTAAGGGGAGCCCCTACAATGAGCAGTTCTTC.

For this clone: At one end, the junction sequence differs from germline, possibly due to a read error. This sample includes further DNA sequences coding for the same CDR3. V gene TRBV9 combines with J gene TRBJ1-2, with D unclear. Germline V lookup: CDR1 SGDLS, CDR2 YYNGEE. This CDR3 comprises 11 residues. Here the CDR3 reads CASSANYGYTF. In DNA, the CDR3 is TGTGCCAGCAGTGCTAATTATGGCTACACCTTC.

This clone appeared once. CDR3 sequence reads: CASSPRTLRSTEAFF. Written as DNA, the CDR3 is TGTGCCAGCAGCCCCAGGACCCTGAGGAGCACTGAAGCTTTCTTT. The J gene is TRBJ1-1, the V gene TRBV5-6; D gene uncertain. Trimming removed 4 bases at V and 4 bases at J, with 17 bases between. Germline V lookup: CDR1 SGHDT, CDR2 YYEEEE. The CDR3 spans 15 residues.

In this sample, this clone turned up once. Different DNA sequences within this sample yield the same CDR3. The CDR3 spells CASSPPGEEQFF. In DNA form, the CDR3 reads TGCGCCAGCAGCCCCCCGGGTGAGGAGCAGTTCTTC. The chain employs TRBV5-1 and TRBJ2-1; D remains ambiguous. The CDR3 sequence is 12 residues long. V was trimmed by 4 bases and J by 10 bases, leaving 12 bases between them. The germline V gene has CDR1 SGHRS and CDR2 YFSETQ.

This clone has a single count. This sequence joins TRBV28 and TRBJ2-6, with D possibly matching TRBD2 (5 bases). The CDR3 is made up of 14 amino acids. V lost 7 bases and J 0 bases, leaving 7 bases between the germline ends. CDR1 MDHEN and CDR2 SYDVKM come from the germline V gene. The CDR3 region has the DNA TGTGCCAGCATCGGGATCTCTGGGGCCAACGTCCTGACTTTC. Residues: CASIGISGANVLTF.